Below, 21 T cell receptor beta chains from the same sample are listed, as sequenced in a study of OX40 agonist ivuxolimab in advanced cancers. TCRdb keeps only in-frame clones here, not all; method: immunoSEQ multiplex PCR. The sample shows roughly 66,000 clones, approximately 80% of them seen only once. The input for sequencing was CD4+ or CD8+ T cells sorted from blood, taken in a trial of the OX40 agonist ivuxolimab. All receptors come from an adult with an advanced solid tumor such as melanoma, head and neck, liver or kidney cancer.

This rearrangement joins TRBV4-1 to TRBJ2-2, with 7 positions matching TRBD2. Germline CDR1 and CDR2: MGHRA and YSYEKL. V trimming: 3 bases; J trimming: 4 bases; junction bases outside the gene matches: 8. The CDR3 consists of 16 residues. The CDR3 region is CASSQSPGGGTGELFF. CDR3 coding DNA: TGCGCCAGCAGCCAGAGCCCGGGGGGAGGCACCGGGGAGCTGTTTTTT.

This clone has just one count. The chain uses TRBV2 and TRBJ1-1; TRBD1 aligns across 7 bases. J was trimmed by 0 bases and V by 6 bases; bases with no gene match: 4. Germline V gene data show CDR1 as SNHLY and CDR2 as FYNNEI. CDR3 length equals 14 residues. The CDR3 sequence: CASRAGQLNTEAFF. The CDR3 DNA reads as TGTGCCAGCAGGGCGGGACAGTTGAACACTGAAGCTTTCTTT.

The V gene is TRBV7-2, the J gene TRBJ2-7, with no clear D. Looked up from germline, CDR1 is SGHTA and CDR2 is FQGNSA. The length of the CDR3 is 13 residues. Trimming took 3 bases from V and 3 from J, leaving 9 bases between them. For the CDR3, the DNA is TGTGCCAGCAGCTTTGGAGCTAGCTACGAGCAGTACTTC. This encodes CASSFGASYEQYF.

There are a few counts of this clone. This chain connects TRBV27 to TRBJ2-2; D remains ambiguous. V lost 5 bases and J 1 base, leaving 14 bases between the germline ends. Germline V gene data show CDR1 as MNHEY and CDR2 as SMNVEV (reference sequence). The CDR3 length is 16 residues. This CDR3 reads CASSLKHGLNTGELFF. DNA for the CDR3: TGTGCCAGCAGTCTCAAACATGGGCTGAACACCGGGGAGCTGTTTTTT.

CDR3 sequence reads: CASNPGTGEGKLFF. The CDR3 DNA is TGTGCCAGCAACCCCGGGACAGGGGAGGGAAAACTGTTTTTT. This chain connects TRBV6-6 to TRBJ1-4, with TRBD1 matching 10 bases. The CDR3 is 14 residues long. J was trimmed by 10 bases and V by 7 bases; bases with no gene match: 9. The V gene's germline CDR1 is MNHNY and CDR2 SVGAGI (reference sequence).

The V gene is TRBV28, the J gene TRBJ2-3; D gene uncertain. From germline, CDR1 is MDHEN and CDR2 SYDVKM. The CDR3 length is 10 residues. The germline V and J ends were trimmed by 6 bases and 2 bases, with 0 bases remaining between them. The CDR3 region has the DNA TGTGCCAGCAGCACAGATACGCAGTATTTT. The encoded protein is CASSTDTQYF.

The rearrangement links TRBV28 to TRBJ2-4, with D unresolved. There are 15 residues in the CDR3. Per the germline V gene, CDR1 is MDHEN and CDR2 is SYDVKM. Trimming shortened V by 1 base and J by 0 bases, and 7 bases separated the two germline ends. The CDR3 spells CASSLSTLAKNIQYF. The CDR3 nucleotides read TGTGCCAGCAGTTTATCCACGCTAGCCAAAAACATTCAGTACTTC.

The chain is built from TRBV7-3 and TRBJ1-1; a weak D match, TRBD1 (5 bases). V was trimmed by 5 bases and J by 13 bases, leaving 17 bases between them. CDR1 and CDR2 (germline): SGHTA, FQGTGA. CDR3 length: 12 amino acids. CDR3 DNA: TGTGCCAGCAGCCCTAACCGGGACTGGGTTTTCTTT. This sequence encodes CASSPNRDWVFF.

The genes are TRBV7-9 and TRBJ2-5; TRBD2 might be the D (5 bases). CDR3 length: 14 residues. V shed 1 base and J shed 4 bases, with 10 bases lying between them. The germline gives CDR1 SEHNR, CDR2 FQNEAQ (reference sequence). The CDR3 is CASSLGPGRETQYF. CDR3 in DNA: TGTGCCAGCAGCTTAGGGCCGGGGAGAGAGACCCAGTACTTC. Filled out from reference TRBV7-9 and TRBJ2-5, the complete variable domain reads DTGVSQNPRHKITKRGQNVTFRCDPISEHNRLYWYRQTLGQGPEFLTYFQNEAQLEKSRLLSDRFSAERPKGSFSTLEIQRTEQGDSAMYLCASSLGPGRETQYFGPGTRLLVL.

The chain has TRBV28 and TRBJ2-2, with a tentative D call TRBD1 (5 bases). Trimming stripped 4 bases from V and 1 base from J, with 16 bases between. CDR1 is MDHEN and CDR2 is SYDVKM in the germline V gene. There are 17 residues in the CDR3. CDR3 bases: TGTGCCAGCAGTTCCCCGTTTGGACACCGGAACACCGGGGAGCTGTTTTTT. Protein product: CASSSPFGHRNTGELFF.

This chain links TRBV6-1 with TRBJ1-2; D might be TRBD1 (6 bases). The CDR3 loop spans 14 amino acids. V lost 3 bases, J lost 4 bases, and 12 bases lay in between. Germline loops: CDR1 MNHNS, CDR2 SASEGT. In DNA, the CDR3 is TGTGCCAGCAGTGACTTAACAGGGAGCTATGGCTACACCTTC. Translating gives CASSDLTGSYGYTF.

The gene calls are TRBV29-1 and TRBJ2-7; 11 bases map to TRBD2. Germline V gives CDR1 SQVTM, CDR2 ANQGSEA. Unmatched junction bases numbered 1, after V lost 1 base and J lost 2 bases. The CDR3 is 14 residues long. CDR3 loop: CSVEGLAGTYEQYF. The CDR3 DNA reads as TGCAGCGTTGAAGGACTAGCGGGAACCTACGAGCAGTACTTC.

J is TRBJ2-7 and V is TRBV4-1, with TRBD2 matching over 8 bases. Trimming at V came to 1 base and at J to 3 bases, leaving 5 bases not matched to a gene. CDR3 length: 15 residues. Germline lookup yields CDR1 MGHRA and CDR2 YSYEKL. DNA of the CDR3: TGCGCCAGCAGCCAAGCCCCGGGGGGGCTCTACGAGCAGTACGTC. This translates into CASSQAPGGLYEQYV.

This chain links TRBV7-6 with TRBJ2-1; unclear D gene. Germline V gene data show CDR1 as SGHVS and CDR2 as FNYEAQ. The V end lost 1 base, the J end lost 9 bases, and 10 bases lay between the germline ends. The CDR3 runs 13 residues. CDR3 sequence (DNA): TGTGCCAGCAGCTTAGGAGGTTCCCGTGAGCAGTTCTTC. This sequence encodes CASSLGGSREQFF.

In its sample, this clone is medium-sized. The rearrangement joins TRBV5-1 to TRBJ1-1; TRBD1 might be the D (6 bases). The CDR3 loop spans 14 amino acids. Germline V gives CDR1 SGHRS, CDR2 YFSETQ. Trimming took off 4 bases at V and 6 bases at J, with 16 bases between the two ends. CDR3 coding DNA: TGCGCCAGCAGCATAACAGGGACTATATCTGAAGCTTTCTTT. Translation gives CASSITGTISEAFF.

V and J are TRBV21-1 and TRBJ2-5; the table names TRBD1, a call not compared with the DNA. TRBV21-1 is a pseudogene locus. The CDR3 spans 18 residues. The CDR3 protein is CASSKGDKTGGAAETQYF. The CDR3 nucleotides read TGTGCCAGCAGCAAAGGGGATAAGACAGGGGGCGCGGCCGAGACCCAGTACTTC.

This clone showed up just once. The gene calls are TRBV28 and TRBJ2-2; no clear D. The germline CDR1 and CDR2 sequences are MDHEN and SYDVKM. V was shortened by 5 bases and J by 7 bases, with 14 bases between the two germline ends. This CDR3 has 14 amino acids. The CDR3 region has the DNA TGTGCCAGCAGTCTCTTCCACGGTGGCGGGGAGCTGTTTTTT. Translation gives CASSLFHGGGELFF.

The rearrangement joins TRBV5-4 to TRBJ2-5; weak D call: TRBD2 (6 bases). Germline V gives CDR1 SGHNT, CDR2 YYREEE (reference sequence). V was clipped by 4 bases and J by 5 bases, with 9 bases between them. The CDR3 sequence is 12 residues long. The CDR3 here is CASSPRGETQYF. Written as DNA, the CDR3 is TGTGCCAGCAGCCCACGGGGGGAGACCCAGTACTTC.

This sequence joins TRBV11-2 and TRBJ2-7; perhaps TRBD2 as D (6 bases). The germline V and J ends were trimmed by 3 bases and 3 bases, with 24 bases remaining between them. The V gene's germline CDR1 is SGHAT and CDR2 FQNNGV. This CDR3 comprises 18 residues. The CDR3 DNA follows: TGTGCCAGCAGCTTCAACGCCCTTTTGCGGGACGGATTCTACGAGCAGTACTTC. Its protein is CASSFNALLRDGFYEQYF.

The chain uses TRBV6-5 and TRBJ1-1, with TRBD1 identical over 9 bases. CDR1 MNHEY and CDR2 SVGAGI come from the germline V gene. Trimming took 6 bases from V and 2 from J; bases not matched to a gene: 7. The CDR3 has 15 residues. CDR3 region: CASRGQGSGNTEAFF. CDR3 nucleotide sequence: TGTGCCAGCAGAGGACAGGGGAGTGGAAACACTGAAGCTTTCTTT.

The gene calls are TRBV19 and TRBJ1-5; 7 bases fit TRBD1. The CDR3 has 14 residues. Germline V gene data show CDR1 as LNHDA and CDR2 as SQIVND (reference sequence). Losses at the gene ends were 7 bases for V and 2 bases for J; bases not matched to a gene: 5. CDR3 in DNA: TGTGCCAGTAACAGGGGAGAGGGCAATCAGCCCCAGCATTTT. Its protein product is CASNRGEGNQPQHF. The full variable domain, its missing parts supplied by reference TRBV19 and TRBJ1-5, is DGGITQSPKYLFRKEGQNVTLSCEQNLNHDAMYWYRQDPGQGLRLIYYSQIVNDFQKGDIAEGYSVSREKKESFPLTVTSAQKNPTAFYLCASNRGEGNQPQHFGDGTRLSIL.